Below, 13 T cell receptor beta chains from the same sample are listed, as sequenced in a study of cytomegalovirus exposure and HLA in healthy donors. A multiplex PCR was run with 60 Vbeta primers and 13 Jbeta primers. Clones were read by immunoSEQ multiplex PCR, and TCRdb kept only the in-frame ones, dropping some. The sample holds some 150,000 clones; 80% are singletons and the top ten take around 4.4%. The sequencing input was PBMCs. The receptors originated from a woman aged 45-65 years in good health and CMV-seropositive.

The rearrangement uses TRBV2 and TRBJ1-5; D gene unclear. Trimming took off 1 base at V and 4 bases at J, with 8 bases between the two ends. Germline CDR1 and CDR2: SNHLY and FYNNEI. The CDR3 extends over 14 amino acids. CDR3 loop: CASSEDTENQPQHF. The CDR3 DNA is TGTGCCAGCAGTGAAGACACAGAGAATCAGCCCCAGCATTTT.

The chain has TRBV6-5 and TRBJ2-7, with D perhaps TRBD1 (5 bases). The CDR3 spans 14 residues. Germline CDR1 reads MNHEY; CDR2 reads SVGAGI. The germline V and J ends were trimmed by 0 bases and 9 bases, with 15 bases remaining between them. CDR3 region: CASSYSSSGSAQYF. DNA of the CDR3: TGTGCCAGCAGTTACTCCTCTTCAGGGTCCGCGCAGTACTTC.

The rearrangement uses TRBV5-1 and TRBJ1-1; D remains ambiguous. CDR3 length equals 16 residues. The V gene lost 1 base and the J gene lost 0 bases, with 13 bases spanning the gap. From germline, CDR1 is SGHRS and CDR2 YFSETQ. CDR3 DNA sequence: TGCGCCAGCAGCTTGTCTGGAGTTAACATGAACACTGAAGCTTTCTTT. It specifies CASSLSGVNMNTEAFF.

The J gene is TRBJ2-1, the V gene TRBV11-2; TRBD2 matches 9 bases. The V gene end was trimmed by 6 bases and the J gene end by 9 bases; junction bases not matched to a gene: 9. The germline CDR1 and CDR2 sequences are SGHAT and FQNNGV. CDR3 length: 14 amino acids. The CDR3 DNA reads TGTGCCAGCAGTAGAGCGGGGGGCCAGGGTGAGCAGTTCTTC. Translating it yields CASSRAGGQGEQFF.

The chain links TRBV7-2 to TRBJ1-5; D might be TRBD1 (6 bases). Trimming took off 5 bases at V and 5 bases at J, with 13 bases between the two ends. CDR1 is SGHTA, CDR2 FQGNSA, per germline. CDR3 length: 14 amino acids. The CDR3 nucleotides are TGTGCCAGCAGCCCCAGGGGCCGGGATCAGCCCCAGCATTTT. Encoded protein: CASSPRGRDQPQHF.

This chain uses TRBV4-2 with TRBJ2-1; D may be TRBD2 (7 bases). The CDR3 runs 20 residues. Germline V gene data show CDR1 as LGHNA and CDR2 as YNFKEQ. V was shortened by 1 base and J by 5 bases, with 27 bases between the two germline ends. CDR3 bases: TGTGCCAGCAGCCAAGTTTCATTTCTCGGCGGGGGCGGGGTACACAATGAGCAGTTCTTC. Translated: CASSQVSFLGGGGVHNEQFF.

The sample holds one count of this clone. V gene TRBV10-3 combines with J gene TRBJ2-3; 9 bases agree with TRBD1. The V and J ends lost 6 bases and 6 bases, in that order; junction bases with no gene match: 16. Germline values: CDR1 ENHRY, CDR2 SYGVKD. The CDR3 spans 17 residues. The CDR3: CAIRPGTGRAGGDTQYF. The CDR3, as DNA: TGTGCCATCAGGCCCGGGACAGGGCGGGCTGGTGGCGATACGCAGTATTTT.

Turning to this clone: One end of the junction varies from germline; a read error may be responsible. The CDR3 DNA is TGTTCCAGCAGCTCCAAAATGCGGACTAGCGGGAGTCGCAATGAGCAGTTCTTC. As protein: CSSSSKMRTSGSRNEQFF. This sequence joins TRBV7-9 and TRBJ2-1; TRBD2 matches at 13 bases. Germline CDR1 SEHNR, CDR2 FQNEAQ (reference sequence). The CDR3 consists of 18 residues.

This sequence joins TRBV10-3 and TRBJ1-2; D is undetermined. The CDR3 covers 15 residues. V lost 0 bases and J 4 bases, leaving 12 bases between the germline ends. CDR1 is ENHRY, CDR2 SYGVKD, per germline. The CDR3 DNA sequence: TGTGCCATCAGTGAGTCCGGCAGTCGGGGCTATGGCTACACCTTC. This translates into CAISESGSRGYGYTF.

The chain links TRBV7-9 to TRBJ2-7; possibly TRBD2 for D (6 bases). Trimming cost V 3 bases and J 2 bases, with 20 bases left between them. Germline assignment: CDR1 SEHNR and CDR2 FQNEAQ (reference sequence). The CDR3 runs to 17 residues. CDR3 coding DNA: TGTGCCAGCAGCTTTACGGAGGGTCTTTCCGAAGCCTACGAGCAGTACTTC. The encoded protein is CASSFTEGLSEAYEQYF.

This chain connects TRBV27 to TRBJ1-1, with 7 bases lining up with TRBD1. With 7 bases clipped from V and 1 base from J, the junction kept 15 bases outside the gene matches. The CDR3 loop spans 17 amino acids. Germline CDR1 reads MNHEY; CDR2 reads SMNVEV (reference sequence). The CDR3 nucleotides read TGTGCCAGCAAGATGACCGCGACAGGGCTACCGAACACTGAAGCTTTCTTT. Protein product: CASKMTATGLPNTEAFF.

The CDR3 DNA reads TGTGCCAGCAGCCAGGGACAGGGGGGACTAACGAACACCGGGGAGCTGTTTTTT. This codes for CASSQGQGGLTNTGELFF. The V gene is TRBV4-2, the J gene TRBJ2-2, with 11 bases that match TRBD1. The germline gives CDR1 LGHNA, CDR2 YNFKEQ. The CDR3 has 18 amino acids. The V gene end was trimmed by 3 bases and the J gene end by 0 bases; junction bases not matched to a gene: 6.

This chain connects TRBV6-1 to TRBJ2-6; 9 nucleotides agree with TRBD2. With 3 bases clipped from V and 0 bases from J, the junction kept 6 bases outside the gene matches. Per the germline V gene, CDR1 is MNHNS and CDR2 is SASEGT. The CDR3 runs to 18 residues. CDR3 DNA sequence: TGTGCCAGCAGTGAGGGTGCGGGAGGGTTCTCTGGGGCCAACGTCCTGACTTTC. Amino acids: CASSEGAGGFSGANVLTF.